This is a list of T cell receptor beta chains from one sample in a study of blood T cell repertoires in COVID-19. Profiling relied on immunoSEQ multiplex PCR, and the TCRdb table lists in-frame clones only, not all of them. This table has about 130,000 clones, approximately 70% appearing once. Sequencing was carried out using peripheral blood. These receptors originate from a woman in her seventies with acute or convalescent COVID-19. Both conserved end residues are part of each CDR3. A D gene is named only where the DNA matches it firmly. Clone size appears in some rows only: once, few, many, or a class for an expanded clone.

clone size	V gene	D gene	J gene	CDR3 DNA	CDR3 protein
few	TRBV7-2	NA	TRBJ1-2	TGTGCCAGCAGCTTCACAGGGAGTTATGGCTACACCTTC	CASSFTGSYGYTF
NA	TRBV7-9	NA	TRBJ1-5	TGTGCCAGCAGCTTAGGGCGGGGCAATCAGCCCCAGCATTTT	CASSLGRGNQPQHF
few	TRBV11-3	NA	TRBJ1-1	TGTGCCAGCAGCTTACGTCCGAACACTGAAGCTTTCTTT	CASSLRPNTEAFF
NA	TRBV29-1	NA	TRBJ2-5	TGCAGCGGGGGGGCCGAGACCCAGTACTTC	CSGGAETQYF
NA	TRBV5-1	NA	TRBJ1-5	TGCGCCAGCAGCCCAACGGGGAACAATCAGCCCCAGCATTTT	CASSPTGNNQPQHF
NA	TRBV6-2/TRBV6-3	TRBD1	TRBJ1-5	TGTGCCAGCAGCTGGACAGGGAAAAATCAGCCCCAGCATTTT	CASSWTGKNQPQHF
NA	TRBV5-1	TRBD2	TRBJ2-1	TGCGCCAGCAGCGTAAGAGCGGGGGGGCGTGGAAATGAGCAGTTCTTC	CASSVRAGGRGNEQFF
once	TRBV24-1	NA	TRBJ2-3	TGTGCCACCAGTGGCGGGGCGGTTGGGGCAGATACGCAGTATTTT	CATSGGAVGADTQYF
NA	TRBV20-1	NA	TRBJ1-5	TGCAGTGCTAGTCCAGGGGCAATCGGCAATCAGCCCCAGCATTTT	CSASPGAIGNQPQHF
NA	TRBV7-9	NA	TRBJ1-1	TGTGCCAGCAGCTTAGACAGGCCCACGAACACTGAAGCTTTCTTT	CASSLDRPTNTEAFF
NA	TRBV24-1	TRBD1	TRBJ2-6	TGTGCCACCAATACAGGGGCTGGGGCCAACGTCCTGACTTTC	CATNTGAGANVLTF
NA	TRBV12-5	TRBD1	TRBJ1-2	TGTGCTAGTGGTGAGGGCAGGGGGGCTGGCTACACCTTC	CASGEGRGAGYTF
NA	TRBV7-2	NA	TRBJ1-3	TGTGCCAGCAGAAACCCAAATCAGGCTGGAAACACCATATATTTT	CASRNPNQAGNTIYF
few	TRBV4-2	NA	TRBJ1-5	TGTGCCAGCAGCCAAGAGGGGGCCGGGGGCAATCAGCCCCAGCATTTT	CASSQEGAGGNQPQHF
NA	TRBV6-1	TRBD2	TRBJ2-5	TGTGCCAGCAGTGAGGGCGTAGCGGGAGGAGGAGGAGAGACCCAGTACTTC	CASSEGVAGGGGETQYF
NA	TRBV21-1	NA	TRBJ1-5	TGTGCCAGCAGCAAAGTCGGGGGAGTGCCTCATCAGCCCCAGCATTTT	CASSKVGGVPHQPQHF
NA	TRBV12-3/TRBV12-4	NA	TRBJ2-2	TGTGCCAGCAGTTTACTTCGGTCTGGGGAGCTGTTTTTT	CASSLLRSGELFF
NA	TRBV18	NA	TRBJ2-3	TGTGCCAGCTCACCTATACGGACACCAGATACGCAGTATTTT	CASSPIRTPDTQYF
NA	TRBV9	NA	TRBJ2-1	TGTGCCAGCAGCGTAGCGGGAGAACCTTACAATGAGCAGTTCTTC	CASSVAGEPYNEQFF
NA	TRBV9	TRBD1	TRBJ2-6	TGTGCCAGCAGCATCGGGACAGGGGATGGGGCCAACGTCCTGACTTTC	CASSIGTGDGANVLTF
NA	TRBV7-2	NA	TRBJ1-2	TGTGCCAGCAGCCCACCGGGGGGTGGCTACACCTTC	CASSPPGGGYTF
NA	TRBV6-6	NA	TRBJ1-1	TGTGCCAGCAGTTACTCGACCGGGTTGAGCACTGAAGCTTTCTTT	CASSYSTGLSTEAFF
NA	TRBV9	TRBD2	TRBJ2-2	TGTGCCAGCAGCGCACAGAGCGGGAGTGGGAACACCGGGGAGCTGTTTTTT	CASSAQSGSGNTGELFF
NA	TRBV7-2	TRBD2	TRBJ2-7	TGTGCCAGCAGCTCTAGCGGGAGTAGTCGCTACGAGCAGTACTTC	CASSSSGSSRYEQYF
once	TRBV6-6	TRBD1	TRBJ1-2	TGTGCCAGCAGTACTACAGGGGGCTATGGCTACACCTTC	CASSTTGGYGYTF
NA	TRBV11-2	TRBD2	TRBJ2-5	TGTGCCAGCAGCACGCCTCGCGGGGCTAGCGGGAGTTTTGGAGAGACCCAGTACTTC	CASSTPRGASGSFGETQYF
NA	TRBV28	TRBD2	TRBJ2-5	TGTGCCAGCAGTCGCCCGGCTAGCGGGAGTGGGGAGACCCAGTACTTC	CASSRPASGSGETQYF
NA	TRBV27	NA	TRBJ1-1	TGTGCCAGCAGTTTATCGGTTGGGCGAGTGAACACTGAAGCTTTCTTT	CASSLSVGRVNTEAFF
NA	TRBV9	NA	TRBJ2-1	TGTGCCAGCAGCCCGGCCCCGGGGGACAATGAGCAGTTCTTC	CASSPAPGDNEQFF
once	TRBV5-1	TRBD1	TRBJ1-2	TGCGCCAGCAGCTTGGGAACGGGACAGGGGTATGGCTACACCTTC	CASSLGTGQGYGYTF
NA	TRBV2	NA	TRBJ1-5	TGTGCCAGCTCACCCTATCCCAGGGGTTTCCAGCCCCAGCATTTT	CASSPYPRGFQPQHF
NA	TRBV6-5	NA	TRBJ1-3	TGTGCCACCCTCTCTGGAAACACCATATATTTT	CATLSGNTIYF
NA	TRBV5-4	NA	TRBJ1-2	TGTGCCAGCAGCTCAGGCACAGACTACAACTATGGCTACACCTTC	CASSSGTDYNYGYTF